These T cell receptor beta chains were read from a single sample in a study of naive CD8 T cells in extremely preterm neonates. Repertoires were generated with immunoSEQ multiplex PCR, while TCRdb's copy carries only in-frame clones and drops some. The sample has approximately 6,000 clones; nearly 99% are singletons. Material: naive CD8+ T cells from cord blood. Receptor source: a newborn in good health. The CDR3 runs from the conserved cysteine through the conserved F or W. Fields, in order: clone size, D gene, V gene, J gene, CDR3 protein, CDR3 DNA. D genes are given only for firm matches. The size field is filled for only some rows; it gives once, few, many or a size class.

NA	NA	TRBV30	TRBJ1-1	CAWSVDSLYTEAFF	TGTGCCTGGAGTGTCGACAGTCTCTACACTGAAGCTTTCTTT
NA	TRBD2	TRBV4-2	TRBJ2-1	CASSQGSSGRYNEQFF	TGTGCCAGCAGCCAAGGCTCTAGCGGGCGCTACAATGAGCAGTTCTTC
NA	TRBD2	TRBV5-1	TRBJ2-1	CASSLDSASGSDEQFF	TGCGCCAGCAGCTTGGATTCTGCTAGCGGGTCGGATGAGCAGTTCTTC
NA	TRBD1	TRBV19	TRBJ1-6	CASSTGGYNSPLHF	TGTGCCAGTAGTACAGGGGGCTATAATTCACCCCTCCACTTT
NA	NA	TRBV4-1	TRBJ1-3	CASKGVSSGNTIYF	TGCGCCAGCAAAGGGGTTAGCTCTGGAAACACCATATATTTT
NA	NA	TRBV29-1	TRBJ2-3	CSAVRGGDTDTQYF	TGCAGCGCGGTTCGAGGGGGGGATACAGATACGCAGTATTTT
NA	NA	TRBV14	TRBJ2-3	CASSQNLLRDAQYF	TGTGCCAGCAGCCAAAACCTTCTGAGAGATGCGCAGTATTTT
NA	NA	TRBV11-2	TRBJ2-7	CASSLGSGVHEQYF	TGTGCCAGCAGCTTAGGGTCGGGGGTCCACGAGCAGTACTTC
NA	NA	TRBV2	TRBJ2-5	CASKGGQETQYF	TGTGCCAGCAAAGGAGGACAAGAGACCCAGTACTTC
NA	TRBD2	TRBV28	TRBJ2-7	CASSPLAERNYEQYF	TGTGCCAGCAGTCCCCTAGCGGAGCGGAACTACGAGCAGTACTTC
NA	TRBD2	TRBV13	TRBJ2-3	CASSLSETSGWNSPDTQYF	TGTGCCAGCAGCTTGTCGGAGACTAGCGGGTGGAATAGTCCGGATACGCAGTATTTT
NA	TRBD2	TRBV5-1	TRBJ2-3	CASSPTSSDSVATDTQYF	TGCGCCAGCAGCCCGACTAGCTCCGATTCCGTCGCCACAGATACGCAGTATTTT
NA	NA	TRBV28	TRBJ2-7	CASSSRDLIYEQYF	TGTGCCAGCAGCTCCCGGGACTTAATCTACGAGCAGTACTTC
NA	TRBD1	TRBV6-5	TRBJ1-2	CASSYLTGDYGYTF	TGTGCCAGCAGTTACTTGACAGGGGACTATGGCTACACCTTC
NA	TRBD2	TRBV4-1	TRBJ2-5	CASSQVSGLAGVKTQYF	TGCGCCAGCAGCCAAGTTTCGGGGCTAGCGGGAGTTAAGACCCAGTACTTC
NA	TRBD2	TRBV5-4	TRBJ2-2	CASSLWTSGAGELFF	TGTGCCAGCAGCTTGTGGACTAGCGGGGCCGGGGAGCTGTTTTTT
once	NA	TRBV27	TRBJ1-6	CASRTGSSPLHF	TGTGCCAGCAGAACAGGGAGTTCACCCCTCCACTTT
once	TRBD2	TRBV9	TRBJ2-1	CASSGTSGRAYNEQFF	TGTGCCAGCAGCGGGACTAGCGGGAGGGCCTACAATGAGCAGTTCTTC
NA	TRBD1	TRBV5-1	TRBJ2-1	CASSFPDRVNEQFF	TGCGCCAGCAGCTTCCCCGACAGGGTAAATGAGCAGTTCTTC
NA	NA	TRBV5-4	TRBJ2-5	CASSLSLQETQYF	TGTGCCAGCAGCTTGTCTCTCCAAGAGACCCAGTACTTC
NA	NA	TRBV13	TRBJ2-7	CASSYSYEQYF	TGTGCCAGCAGTTACTCCTACGAGCAGTACTTC
NA	TRBD1	TRBV30	TRBJ2-7	CAWVPGQGAKEQYF	TGTGCCTGGGTACCGGGACAGGGGGCGAAAGAGCAGTACTTC